A selection of T cell receptor beta chains follows, all from one sample in a study of blood T cell repertoires in COVID-19. TCRdb's table, derived via immunoSEQ multiplex PCR, lists solely in-frame clones and lacks some. The table shows about 190,000 clones, with about four fifths occurring only once. The sample consisted of peripheral blood. The source is a woman between 65 and 79 years old with active or convalescent COVID-19. Each CDR3 is given with its conserved first and last residue. Only part of the rows carry a size: once, few, many, or a class if the clone is expanded.

len	v_gene	j_gene	abundance	CDR3aa
18	TRBV7-9	TRBJ2-4	NA	CASSPSGLAGLAKNIQYF
14	TRBV6-5	TRBJ1-1	NA	CASRADRGNTEAFF
13	TRBV2	TRBJ2-7	NA	CASSGGGSYEQYF
13	TRBV10-1	TRBJ2-7	once	CASSRDYLGEQYF
18	TRBV5-1	TRBJ2-3	NA	CASSYSPLSGLASDTQYF
17	TRBV5-3	TRBJ2-3	NA	CARSGTAGLAATDTQYF
13	TRBV10-3	TRBJ2-7	NA	CAITQAGGHEQYF
14	TRBV6-6	TRBJ2-1	few	CASTGTGGLDEQFF
15	TRBV5-1	TRBJ1-1	NA	CASSGGQGLNTEAFF
16	TRBV5-4	TRBJ2-1	once	CASSSYLRYQTNEQFF
16	TRBV5-6	TRBJ2-7	NA	CASSSPPRQGGHEQYF
14	TRBV3-1/TRBV3-2	TRBJ2-1	NA	CASSPAAYYNEQFF
15	TRBV5-6	TRBJ1-6	NA	CASSFLDRGNVPLHF
14	TRBV5-1	TRBJ2-5	NA	CASSRRQGRETQYF
14	TRBV7-2	TRBJ2-1	NA	CARVTSGRATEQFF
15	TRBV5-1	TRBJ2-3	NA	CASSQQGARTDTQYF
17	TRBV2	TRBJ2-5	NA	CASTKTSGSRIGETQYF
13	TRBV6-5	TRBJ2-2	few	CASSRTDTGELFF
18	TRBV11-2	TRBJ1-2	NA	CASSLTRTGWSSNYGYTF
14	TRBV27	TRBJ1-1	NA	CASSFLQGSTEAFF
14	TRBV18	TRBJ2-1	NA	CASSPQRSHNEQFF
16	TRBV11-3	TRBJ2-1	NA	CASSLGLAGSYNEQFF
13	TRBV9	TRBJ2-5	few	CASSFIAGETQYF
16	TRBV11-2	TRBJ2-1	NA	CASSSSGRRSYNEQFF
15	TRBV3-1/TRBV3-2	TRBJ2-1	once	CASSQAALRTNEQFF
14	TRBV11-2	TRBJ2-7	NA	CASSLVGLDYEQYF
15	TRBV6-5	TRBJ2-2	NA	CASRAGTGGSGELFF
13	TRBV5-5	TRBJ1-2	NA	CASSLMSGPGYTF
16	TRBV27	TRBJ2-7	NA	CASSSRTSRDSHEQYF
18	TRBV5-6	TRBJ1-5	NA	CASSLDSRGQYSNQPQHF
15	TRBV19	TRBJ2-7	NA	CASSIVGQGLNEQYF
13	TRBV3-1/TRBV3-2	TRBJ1-2	NA	CASSQARGYGYTF
15	TRBV3-1/TRBV3-2	TRBJ2-3	NA	CASSLGQGATDTQYF
12	TRBV28	TRBJ2-3	NA	CASTLSGGRKYF
12	TRBV19	TRBJ2-1	NA	CASNPGGYEQFF
16	TRBV18	TRBJ1-1	NA	CASSPLRHPRGTEAFF
15	TRBV28	TRBJ1-5	NA	CASSVNTGFGQPQHF
15	TRBV6-1	TRBJ2-7	NA	CASSDRDRQGYEQYF
15	TRBV5-4	TRBJ2-5	NA	CASSPDSGFQETQYF
15	TRBV6-5	TRBJ1-5	NA	CASRFGQGRNQPQHF
18	TRBV4-1	TRBJ2-3	NA	CASSRSDTRGMVTDTQYF
15	TRBV4-1	TRBJ2-2	few	CASSQGLPRHGELFF
17	TRBV7-9	TRBJ2-2	NA	CASSFERQGRYTGELFF
15	TRBV18	TRBJ1-5	NA	CASSPGQAVGQPQHF